This TCR beta chain was identified in a study of T-cell memory formation after mild COVID-19 (dated by TCRdb to about 2021). For the study in its entirety: Most TCR sequence clusters were specific to one of the two donors. Longitudinal TCRalpha and TCRbeta repertoire sequencing tracked T-cell clones expanding and contracting after mild COVID-19 in a couple of donors. The cohort comprised two young, previously healthy adult volunteers, one female and one male. Points the paper makes about the study in general: Clones that contracted from day 15 to 85 showed balanced CD4/CD8 phenotypes, whereas a second wave of clones that expanded from day 15 to 37 leaned towards CD4+. Some responding clones were detected in pre-infection memory, which suggested that pre-existing cross-reactive memory T cells had joined the SARS-CoV-2 response. Contracting CD4+ clones were found mainly in CM and EM memory subsets, while CD8+ clones were enriched in EMRA. Only a couple of mild cases were covered in the study, and larger cohorts including severe cases with pre-infection samples were considered necessary. The second-wave clones that peaked on day 37 were not confirmed to be SARS-CoV-2 specific.

On this clonotype: The target of this receptor is not known. No quality values exist for individual bases; no much larger clone is one base distant.

The V end loses 2 bases and the J end loses 7 bases, and a stretch of 9 bases separates them. Including the terminal cysteine and phenylalanine, the CDR3 comprises 13 residues. Left in the record is the CDR3 DNA by itself, 39 bases read in frame from the first base. From the germline V gene, CDR1 is SGHDT and CDR2 is YYEEEE. Ficoll-Paque density gradient centrifugation was the method used to isolate PBMCs. Sequencing relied on an Illumina NovaSeq 6000. TCRalpha and TCRbeta cDNA libraries were built by 5'RACE with constant-segment primers, adding sample barcodes and unique molecular identifiers. RNA was extracted from every sample with Trizol reagent. The libraries were amplified in two PCR steps, and the second step added a second sample barcode and Illumina TruSeq adapters. Sequencing of libraries was performed on an Illumina NovaSeq with 2 x 150 bp paired-end reads. Concerning the study's data processing: With migec v1.2.7, reads were demultiplexed and then collapsed into UMI-guided consensus sequences. Using mixcr v2.1.11, UMI consensuses were aligned to TRA and TRB V and J templates and then assembled into clonotypes. A clonotype was counted as expanded or contracted only if both edgeR and NoisET called the change significant, with noise models trained on biological replicates. For edgeR calls, the cutoffs were a false discovery rate-adjusted p below 0.01 and a log2 fold-change threshold of 1. As an exploratory analysis of dynamics, max-normalized trajectories of the 1000 most abundant clonotypes were examined with PCA combined with hierarchical clustering. Each responding clone was given a CD4 or CD8 phenotype based on the CD4+ and CD8+ repertoires, which had been sequenced separately. TCRdb reran the public reads through fastp at Q25 and MiXCR, keeping productive beta chains. Every CDR3 protein is listed once, alongside the most common genes and DNA of its rows. TCRdb's processing, not the authors' own work, is the source of the V and J calls. Counted in this sample were 350,000 to 450,000 distinct CDR3 sequences; 20% to 25% of them appeared once. The ten largest account for roughly 9.7% of the sample.

The receptor comes from an adult woman who had mild COVID-19 (a few samples of this study predate the infection). The sample titles of this study are shuffled in the database, so cell type and time point are left out; the donor was told from shared clones. The chain employs TRBV5-6 and TRBJ1-4; there is no confident call for the D gene. The sample taken for sequencing was PBMCs or a T cell subset sorted from them (not recorded which). In nucleotide form, the sequence is TGTGCCAGCAGCTTTAGCCGGATTGAAAAACTGTTTTTT. It is translated as CASSFSRIEKLFF.